One and the same sample provided the 20 T cell receptor beta chains below, sequenced in a study of OX40 agonist ivuxolimab in advanced cancers. Some clones are missing from TCRdb's copy, which holds only in-frame ones; the method was immunoSEQ multiplex PCR. The repertoire holds around 63,000 clones, with around 90% as singletons. The starting material was CD4+ or CD8+ T cells sorted from blood, obtained in a trial of the OX40 agonist ivuxolimab. All receptors come from an adult with an advanced solid tumor such as melanoma, head and neck, liver or kidney cancer.

The CDR3 here is CSAITGYEQYF. CDR3 nucleotides: TGCAGTGCTATCACAGGGTACGAGCAGTACTTC. The gene calls are TRBV20-1 and TRBJ2-7; D may be TRBD1 (6 bases). The CDR3 spans 11 residues. Germline CDR1 is DFQATT and CDR2 is SNEGSKA (reference sequence). The V end lost 4 bases, the J end lost 4 bases, and 8 bases lay between the germline ends.

The gene calls are TRBV11-2 and TRBJ1-2, with 8 bases aligning to TRBD1. Germline values: CDR1 SGHAT, CDR2 FQNNGV. The V and J ends lost 5 bases and 4 bases, in that order; junction bases with no gene match: 9. This CDR3 spans 15 amino acids. This chain's CDR3 is CASSPGTGLGYGYTF. The CDR3 region has the DNA TGTGCCAGCAGCCCCGGGACAGGTTTGGGCTATGGCTACACCTTC. The full variable domain, rest sourced from reference TRBV11-2 and TRBJ1-2, is EAGVAQSPRYKIIEKRQSVAFWCNPISGHATLYWYQQILGQGPKLLIQFQNNGVVDDSQLPKDRFSAERLKGVDSTLKIQPAKLEDSAVYLCASSPGTGLGYGYTFGSGTRLTVV.

This chain connects TRBV7-2 to TRBJ1-2; TRBD1 aligns across 11 bases. The V segment lost 4 bases and the J segment 8 bases; nucleotides outside the gene matches: 6. Per germline, CDR1 SGHTA and CDR2 FQGNSA. The CDR3 totals 14 residues. The CDR3 region is CASSYGQGAWGYTF. The CDR3 DNA reads as TGTGCCAGCAGCTACGGACAGGGGGCTTGGGGCTACACCTTC. The full variable domain, with the rest looked up from reference TRBV7-2 and TRBJ1-2, is GAGVSQSPSNKVTEKGKDVELRCDPISGHTALYWYRQSLGQGLEFLIYFQGNSAPDKSGLPSDRFSAERTGGSVSTLTIQRTQQEDSAVYLCASSYGQGAWGYTFGSGTRLTVV.

The chain couples TRBV5-1 to TRBJ2-1; 8 nucleotides match TRBD1. This CDR3 is built from 17 residues. Trimming took 0 bases from V and 4 from J; bases not matched to a gene: 9. Germline V gene data show CDR1 as SGHRS and CDR2 as YFSETQ. The CDR3 region has the DNA TGCGCCAGCAGCTTGGCCTGGTCCACAGGGGGATACAATGAGCAGTTCTTC. This sequence encodes CASSLAWSTGGYNEQFF.

The chain has TRBV5-1 and TRBJ2-5; no reliable D call. V lost 0 bases and J 2 bases, leaving 5 bases between the germline ends. The CDR3 is 13 residues long. Germline CDR1 reads SGHRS; CDR2 reads YFSETQ. CDR3 sequence: CASSLDSQETQYF. CDR3 bases: TGCGCCAGCAGCTTGGACTCGCAAGAGACCCAGTACTTC.

The chain recombines TRBV6-4 with TRBJ1-6; D is undetermined. CDR3 size: 13 residues. The germline CDR1 and CDR2 sequences are MRHNA and SNTAGT. V lost 3 bases, J lost 6 bases, and 6 bases lay in between. The CDR3: CASSESPNSPLHF. The DNA of the CDR3 is TGTGCCAGCAGTGAAAGTCCTAATTCACCCCTCCACTTT.

This chain links TRBV5-4 with TRBJ2-7; D unresolved. This CDR3 is 15 amino acids long. The V end was cut by 4 bases, the J end by 5 bases, with 19 bases between. Germline lookup yields CDR1 SGHNT and CDR2 YYREEE (reference sequence). The CDR3 DNA follows: TGTGCCAGCAGCCAGTGGCAGGCTAATTGGAACGAGCAGTACTTC. Protein product: CASSQWQANWNEQYF.

The chain uses TRBV6-6 and TRBJ2-1; TRBD2 is a possible D gene (7 bases). Germline values: CDR1 MNHNY, CDR2 SVGAGI (reference sequence). CDR3 length equals 15 residues. Trimming removed 4 bases at V and 3 bases at J, with 13 bases between. The CDR3, as DNA: TGTGCCAGCAGTTTAGGCGGGGGCCACTACAATGAGCAGTTCTTC. This translates into CASSLGGGHYNEQFF.

For the CDR3, the DNA is TGTGCCAGCAGCCGGGACAGGGCTGCTGGAAACACCATATATTTT. Translating gives CASSRDRAAGNTIYF. The genes are TRBV6-5 and TRBJ1-3; 9 bases agree with TRBD1. The CDR3 is 15 amino acids. Germline loops: CDR1 MNHEY, CDR2 SVGAGI. V trimming: 6 bases; J trimming: 2 bases; junction bases outside the gene matches: 5.

This chain links TRBV30 with TRBJ2-3; D ambiguous. The CDR3 is 12 amino acids. Germline V lookup: CDR1 GTSNPN, CDR2 SVGIG (reference sequence). The CDR3 sequence is CAHKALTDTQYF. CDR3 sequence (DNA): TGTGCTCACAAAGCGCTCACAGATACGCAGTATTTT.

This chain uses TRBV14 with TRBJ2-7; 8 positions match TRBD2. Trimming cost V 8 bases and J 5 bases; bases outside gene matches: 8. CDR3 length: 13 residues. Germline assignment: CDR1 SGHDN and CDR2 FVKESK. Here the CDR3 reads CASYSGGWNEQYF. The CDR3 nucleotides are TGTGCCAGCTATTCGGGGGGGTGGAACGAGCAGTACTTC.

The chain employs TRBV5-1 and TRBJ2-7; 13 bases match TRBD2. CDR1 and CDR2 from the germline V gene are SGHRS and YFSETQ. CDR3 length equals 15 residues. V gave up 2 bases and J gave up 3 bases; unmatched junction bases: 2. CDR3 nucleotides: TGCGCCAGCAGCTTTACTAGCGGGGGGGTCTACGAGCAGTACTTC. It yields the protein CASSFTSGGVYEQYF.

This rearrangement joins TRBV5-1 to TRBJ2-1; 10 bases fit TRBD2. J lost 1 base, V lost 4 bases, and 2 bases had no gene match. Germline CDR1 reads SGHRS; CDR2 reads YFSETQ. This CDR3 contains 15 residues. The chain's CDR3 is CASSLAGESYNEQFF. As DNA, the CDR3 is TGCGCCAGCAGCCTAGCGGGGGAATCCTACAATGAGCAGTTCTTC.

This sequence joins TRBV18 and TRBJ2-7; TRBD1 matches at 8 bases. V gave up 3 bases and J gave up 0 bases; unmatched junction bases: 7. This CDR3 comprises 16 residues. Germline CDR1 KGHSH, CDR2 LQKENI. Written as DNA, the CDR3 is TGTGCCAGCTCACCCTTCGGACAGGGCACCTCCTACGAGCAGTACTTC. Amino acid sequence: CASSPFGQGTSYEQYF.

V is TRBV23-1 and J is TRBJ1-5; D may be TRBD1 (5 bases). TRBV23-1 counts as an open reading frame of uncertain function. There are 15 residues in the CDR3. V was shortened by 1 base and J by 3 bases, with 10 bases between the two germline ends. CDR3 amino acids: CASSQFDSLNQPQHF. CDR3 in DNA: TGCGCCAGCAGTCAATTCGACAGCCTCAATCAGCCCCAGCATTTT.

This rearrangement joins TRBV2 to TRBJ2-5; a possible D gene is TRBD2 (7 bases). V lost 4 bases to trimming and J lost 2 bases, with 17 bases between them. Per the germline V gene, CDR1 is SNHLY and CDR2 is FYNNEI. The CDR3 is 16 residues long. The CDR3 is CASSAGGGARQETQYF. DNA of the CDR3: TGTGCCAGCAGTGCAGGAGGGGGGGCACGGCAAGAGACCCAGTACTTC.

The V call is TRBV5-1, the J call TRBJ2-5; 7 bases map to TRBD1. J lost 2 bases, V lost 4 bases, and 2 bases had no gene match. CDR3 length equals 13 residues. Germline CDR1 and CDR2: SGHRS and YFSETQ. CDR3 sequence (DNA): TGCGCCAGCAGCAAGGGACAGCAAGAGACCCAGTACTTC. Its protein is CASSKGQQETQYF.

This chain uses TRBV19 with TRBJ1-5; 7 nucleotides align to TRBD1. The germline CDR1 and CDR2 sequences are LNHDA and SQIVND (reference sequence). Trimming at V came to 7 bases and at J to 1 base, leaving 10 bases not matched to a gene. The CDR3 is made up of 16 amino acids. The CDR3 loop is CASTPRTGLSNQPQHF. The CDR3 DNA is TGTGCCAGTACCCCTAGGACAGGATTAAGCAATCAGCCCCAGCATTTT.

This clone has a single count. The rearrangement joins TRBV5-4 to TRBJ1-1; unclear D gene. CDR1 SGHNT and CDR2 YYREEE come from the germline V gene (reference sequence). This CDR3 contains 15 residues. Trimming removed 0 bases at V and 1 base at J, with 10 bases between. The CDR3 bases are TGTGCCAGCAGCTTGGGTTTCGACAAGAACACTGAAGCTTTCTTT. The encoded protein is CASSLGFDKNTEAFF.

This clone appeared once. The CDR3 spells CASSYDPSGDTQYF. CDR3 DNA: TGTGCCAGCAGTTACGACCCCTCGGGAGATACGCAGTATTTT. This rearrangement joins TRBV6-5 to TRBJ2-3, with unresolved D. With 2 bases removed from V and 5 bases from J, the gap between germline ends came to 11 bases. The CDR3 is 14 amino acids. Germline V gives CDR1 MNHEY, CDR2 SVGAGI.